The clone carrying this T cell receptor beta chain was recorded a few times. The antigen remains unidentified. The junction differs from germline at one of its ends, possibly a read error. Healthy bone marrow donors made up the donor group. Both 60 Vbeta primers and 13 Jbeta primers went into the PCR. Clones were sequenced by immunoSEQ multiplex PCR, and TCRdb holds only the in-frame ones, with some missing. There are about 160,000 clones in the sample; 60% to 80% occur only once, and about 1.3% lies in the top ten. The data are from a study of cytomegalovirus exposure and HLA in healthy donors. The study, taken as a whole, reports: The authors listed 150 or so TCR beta chains as cytomegalovirus-associated. A previous analysis found most TCR beta V segments productive roughly 87% or roughly 30% of the time. It was likely that a cluster of highly shared sequence variants was a sequencing artifact.

The source is a woman in her thirties in good health and CMV-seronegative. The sequenced sample consisted of PBMCs.

CDR3 loop: CASSLARGGQGNTEAFF. Here the CDR3 DNA reads TGTGCTAGCAGCTTAGCGAGGGGGGGACAGGGGAACACTGAAGCTTTCTTT. V usage is TRBV7-7 and J usage is TRBJ1-1; 9 bases map to TRBD1. The CDR3 runs 17 residues. CDR1 SSHAT and CDR2 FNYEAQ come from the germline V gene (reference sequence).